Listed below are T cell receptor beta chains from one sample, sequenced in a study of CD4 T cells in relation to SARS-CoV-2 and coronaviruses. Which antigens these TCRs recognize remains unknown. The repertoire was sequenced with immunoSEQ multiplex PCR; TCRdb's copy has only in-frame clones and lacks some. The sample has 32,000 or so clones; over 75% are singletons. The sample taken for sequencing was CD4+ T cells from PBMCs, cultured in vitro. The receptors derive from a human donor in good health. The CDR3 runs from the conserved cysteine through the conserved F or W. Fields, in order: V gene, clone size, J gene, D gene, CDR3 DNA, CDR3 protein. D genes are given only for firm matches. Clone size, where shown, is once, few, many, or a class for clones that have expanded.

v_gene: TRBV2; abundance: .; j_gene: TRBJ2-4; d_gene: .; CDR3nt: TGTGCCAGCAGGTCTAGCGCGGCCAAAAACATTCAGTACTTC; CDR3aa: CASRSSAAKNIQYF
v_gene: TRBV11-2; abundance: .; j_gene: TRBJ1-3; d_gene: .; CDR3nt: TGTGCCAGCAGCTCCCTCGGGGCAGGCTCAACGGGCGGAAACACCATATATTTT; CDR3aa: CASSSLGAGSTGGNTIYF
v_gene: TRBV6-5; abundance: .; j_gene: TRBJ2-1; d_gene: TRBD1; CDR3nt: TGTGCCAGCCGCGGGACAGGGCTCTACAATGAGCAGTTCTTC; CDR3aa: CASRGTGLYNEQFF
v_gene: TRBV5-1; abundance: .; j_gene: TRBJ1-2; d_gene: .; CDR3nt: TGCGCCAGCAGCCCAGACGGGGCCGATAACTATGGCTACACCTTC; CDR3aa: CASSPDGADNYGYTF
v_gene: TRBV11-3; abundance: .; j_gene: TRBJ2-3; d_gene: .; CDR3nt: TGTGCCAGCAGCTCAGGCCAGAGCACAGATACGCAGTATTTT; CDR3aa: CASSSGQSTDTQYF
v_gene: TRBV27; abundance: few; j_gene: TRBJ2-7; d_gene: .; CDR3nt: TGTGCCAGCAGTTTTCACGGGACCCACCGCGAGCAGTACTTC; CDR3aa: CASSFHGTHREQYF
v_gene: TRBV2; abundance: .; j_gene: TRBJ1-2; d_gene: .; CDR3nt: TGTGCCAGCAGTGATTTACAGAGGGACTATGGCTACACCTTC; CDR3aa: CASSDLQRDYGYTF
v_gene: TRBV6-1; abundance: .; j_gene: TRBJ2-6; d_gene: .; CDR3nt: TGTGCCAGCAGTGAAAGGAGGCAGGGGAGCTCTGGGGCCAACGTCCTGACTTTC; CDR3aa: CASSERRQGSSGANVLTF
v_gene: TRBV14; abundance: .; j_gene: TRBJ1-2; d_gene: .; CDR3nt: TGTGCCAGCAGCCAAGCGGGGGTTCGGGGCTACACCTTC; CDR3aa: CASSQAGVRGYTF
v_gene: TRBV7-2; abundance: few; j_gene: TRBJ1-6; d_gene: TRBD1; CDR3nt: TGTGCCAGCAGCCCGGCCCCATACCGGGACAGGGGAGGCTCACCCCTCCACTTT; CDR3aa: CASSPAPYRDRGGSPLHF
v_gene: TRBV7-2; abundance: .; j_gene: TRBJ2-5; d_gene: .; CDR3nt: TGTGCCAGCAGCCCCGGTGTCGGCAGGGGAGAGACCCAGTACTTC; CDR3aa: CASSPGVGRGETQYF
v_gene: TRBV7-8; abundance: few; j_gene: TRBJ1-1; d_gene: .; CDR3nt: TGTGCCAGCAGCTTAGCGTCCCACAGGGAAGCTTTCTTT; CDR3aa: CASSLASHREAFF
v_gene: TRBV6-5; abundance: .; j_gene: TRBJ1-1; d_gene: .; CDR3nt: TGTGCCAGCAGTTACCCCGGGGCGACTGAAGCTTTCTTT; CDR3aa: CASSYPGATEAFF
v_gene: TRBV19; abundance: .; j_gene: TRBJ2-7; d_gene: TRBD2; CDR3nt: TGTGCCAGTAGTATAGGCCATCGGGAGGAGGTCTACGAGCAGTACTTC; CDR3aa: CASSIGHREEVYEQYF
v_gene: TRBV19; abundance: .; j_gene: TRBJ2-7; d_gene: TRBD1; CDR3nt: TGTGCCAGTAGTATATCCCCCGGACAGGGTCAGTACTTC; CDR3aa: CASSISPGQGQYF
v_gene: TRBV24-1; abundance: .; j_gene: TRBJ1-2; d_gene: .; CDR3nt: TGTGCCACCAGTCACCCTAACTATGGCTACACCTTC; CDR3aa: CATSHPNYGYTF
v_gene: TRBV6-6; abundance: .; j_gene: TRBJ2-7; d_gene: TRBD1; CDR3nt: TGTGCCAGCAGAACGGGACAGGGAGTTTACGAGCAGTACTTC; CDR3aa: CASRTGQGVYEQYF
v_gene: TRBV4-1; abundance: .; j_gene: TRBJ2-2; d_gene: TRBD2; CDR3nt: TGCGCCAGCAGCCAAGGTCGTGGGACTAGGGCTCTGAACACCGGGGAGCTGTTTTTT; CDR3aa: CASSQGRGTRALNTGELFF
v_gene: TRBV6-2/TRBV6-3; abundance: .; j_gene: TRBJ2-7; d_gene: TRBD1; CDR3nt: TGTGCCAGCAGTAAGGGGGACAGGGCGGCCTACGAGCAGTACTTC; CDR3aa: CASSKGDRAAYEQYF
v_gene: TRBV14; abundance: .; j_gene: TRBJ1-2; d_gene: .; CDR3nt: TGTGCCAGCAGCCAAGACAGCGACTATGGCTACACCTTC; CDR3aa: CASSQDSDYGYTF
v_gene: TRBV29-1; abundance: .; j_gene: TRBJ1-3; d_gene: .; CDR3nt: TGCAGCGTTGAAGGGAGAGGAAACACCATATATTTT; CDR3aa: CSVEGRGNTIYF
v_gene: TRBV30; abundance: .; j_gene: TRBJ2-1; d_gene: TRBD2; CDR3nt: TGTGCCTGGAGTAGTCTGGGACTAGACTACAATGAGCAGTTCTTC; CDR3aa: CAWSSLGLDYNEQFF
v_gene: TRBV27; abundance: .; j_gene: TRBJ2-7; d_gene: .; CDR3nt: TGTGCCAGCACCCAGAATCGCTCGTACAGGGTATACTACGAGCAGTACTTC; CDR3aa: CASTQNRSYRVYYEQYF
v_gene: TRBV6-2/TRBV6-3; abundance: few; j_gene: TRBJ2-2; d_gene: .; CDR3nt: TGTGCCAGCAGTACCATGGACAGGAACACCGGGGAGCTGTTTTTT; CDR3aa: CASSTMDRNTGELFF
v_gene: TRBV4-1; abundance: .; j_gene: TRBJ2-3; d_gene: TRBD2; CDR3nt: TGCGCCAGCAGCCAACGGGTCGGGACTAGCGGGAGGAGCACAGATACGCAGTATTTT; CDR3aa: CASSQRVGTSGRSTDTQYF
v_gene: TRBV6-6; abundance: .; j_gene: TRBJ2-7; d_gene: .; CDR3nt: TGTGCCAGCAGTTATGGGGGAGAGACTACCTACGAGCAGTACTTC; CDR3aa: CASSYGGETTYEQYF
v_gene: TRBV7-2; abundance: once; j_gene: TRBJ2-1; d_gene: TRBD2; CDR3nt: TGTGCCAGCAGCACCGGGACTAGCCCATCCTACAATGAGCAGTTCTTC; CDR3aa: CASSTGTSPSYNEQFF
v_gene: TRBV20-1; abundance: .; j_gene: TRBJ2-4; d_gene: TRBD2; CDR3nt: TGCAGTGCTAGTCTGACTAGCGGGGGGGCCGGCGACATTCAGTACTTC; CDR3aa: CSASLTSGGAGDIQYF
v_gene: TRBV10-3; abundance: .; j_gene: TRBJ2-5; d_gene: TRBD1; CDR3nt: TGTGCCATCAGTGAGGCCGACAGGGAGGAGACCCAGTACTTC; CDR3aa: CAISEADREETQYF
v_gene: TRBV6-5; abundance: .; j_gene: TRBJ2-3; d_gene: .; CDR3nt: TGTGCCAGCAGTCCGGACGCTAACACAGATACGCAGTATTTT; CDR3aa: CASSPDANTDTQYF
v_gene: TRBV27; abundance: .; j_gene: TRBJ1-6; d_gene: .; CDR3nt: TGTGCCAGCAGTTTGGGTTCAGGGTCGGGGCCCTATAATTCACCCCTCCACTTT; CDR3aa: CASSLGSGSGPYNSPLHF
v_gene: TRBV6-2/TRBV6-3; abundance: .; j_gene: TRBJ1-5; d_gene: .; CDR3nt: TGTGCCAGCAGTTACGTCCAGGATAGCAATCAGCCCCAGCATTTT; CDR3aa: CASSYVQDSNQPQHF
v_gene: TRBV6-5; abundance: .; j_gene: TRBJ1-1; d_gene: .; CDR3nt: TGTGCCAGCAGCCTCGGGCTAGGTGCTTTCTTT; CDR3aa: CASSLGLGAFF
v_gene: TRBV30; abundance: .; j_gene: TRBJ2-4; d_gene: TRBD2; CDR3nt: TGTGCCTGGAGTGTCGGCGGGAGCAAAAACATTCAGTACTTC; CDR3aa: CAWSVGGSKNIQYF
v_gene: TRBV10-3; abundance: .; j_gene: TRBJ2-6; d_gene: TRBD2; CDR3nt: TGTGCCAGCTCGCGGGGGTCTGGGGCCAACGTCCTGACTTTC; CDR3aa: CASSRGSGANVLTF
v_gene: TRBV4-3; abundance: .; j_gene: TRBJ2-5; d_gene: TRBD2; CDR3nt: TGCGCCAGCAGCCAAGATCTAGCGGAGTACCAAGAGACCCAGTACTTC; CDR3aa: CASSQDLAEYQETQYF
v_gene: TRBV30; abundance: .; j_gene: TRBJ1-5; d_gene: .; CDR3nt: TGTGCCTGGAGTGTCGCGCAGGTCCTTGGTAGTCAGCCCCAGCATTTT; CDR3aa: CAWSVAQVLGSQPQHF
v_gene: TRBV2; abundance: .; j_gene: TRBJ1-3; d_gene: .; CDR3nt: TGTGCCAGTAGTCCTGGAAACACCATATATTTT; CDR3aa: CASSPGNTIYF
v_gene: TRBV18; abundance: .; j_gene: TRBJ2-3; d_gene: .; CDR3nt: TGTGCCAGCTCACCAATCAGGAGGGGCGCCCGCACAGATACGCAGTATTTT; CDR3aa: CASSPIRRGARTDTQYF
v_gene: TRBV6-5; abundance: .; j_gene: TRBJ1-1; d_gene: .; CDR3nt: TGTGCCAGCAATCCTACAGGGAGGACTGAAGCTTTCTTT; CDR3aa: CASNPTGRTEAFF
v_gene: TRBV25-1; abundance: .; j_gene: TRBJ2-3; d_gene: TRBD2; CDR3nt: TGTGCCAGCAGTGGGGCCGGGGGGTCTAGCACAGATACGCAGTATTTT; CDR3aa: CASSGAGGSSTDTQYF
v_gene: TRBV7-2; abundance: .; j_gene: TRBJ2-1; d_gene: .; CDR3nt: TGTGCCAGCAGTTTTCGAAGGGGGGGTGAATACAATGAGCAGTTCTTC; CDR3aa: CASSFRRGGEYNEQFF
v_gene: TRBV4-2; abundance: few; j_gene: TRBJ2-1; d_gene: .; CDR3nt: TGTGCCAGCAGCCGTAAGCGCGAGGCAAACAATGAGCAGTTCTTC; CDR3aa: CASSRKREANNEQFF
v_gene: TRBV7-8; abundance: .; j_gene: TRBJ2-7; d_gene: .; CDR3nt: TGTGCCAGCAGCCTAATGGGCTCCAGCGCTGTGGGCTACGAGCAGTACTTC; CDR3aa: CASSLMGSSAVGYEQYF